These 10 T cell receptor beta chains were all obtained from the same sample, sequenced in a study of shared clonotypes between healthy human individuals. CD45RO-negative cells were positively selected for CCR7, leaving out terminally differentiated effector memory CD45RA+ cells. TCRdb's copy holds only in-frame clones and misses some; the assay was immunoSEQ multiplex PCR. The sample records roughly 770,000 clones, 90% to 97% being singletons. The specimen sequenced was naive CD8+ T cells sorted from blood. Receptor source: a man aged 25 to 40 in good health.

The chain uses TRBV18 and TRBJ1-5, with D possibly matching TRBD1 (5 bases). Germline lookup yields CDR1 KGHSH and CDR2 LQKENI. V was cut by 7 bases and J by 5 bases, with 12 bases left in between. This CDR3 is built from 13 residues. The CDR3 spells CASWLGGDQPQHF. CDR3 nucleotides: TGTGCCAGCTGGTTGGGGGGAGATCAGCCCCAGCATTTT.

This chain joins TRBV28 and TRBJ2-7, with 7 bases that match TRBD1. This CDR3 is 15 amino acids long. V shed 3 bases, J shed 4 bases, and the junction held 9 bases outside the gene matches. Germline assignment: CDR1 MDHEN and CDR2 SYDVKM. DNA of the CDR3: TGTGCCAGCAGTTTTATATCGGACAGGACGTACGAGCAGTACTTC. This translates into CASSFISDRTYEQYF.

The V call is TRBV15, the J call TRBJ2-5; D is undetermined. With 6 bases removed from V and 2 bases from J, the gap between germline ends came to 10 bases. CDR1 is LNHNV, CDR2 YYDKDF, per germline (reference sequence). The CDR3 contains 13 residues. Here the CDR3 reads CATRLEPQETQYF. CDR3 sequence (DNA): TGTGCCACCAGGCTAGAGCCGCAAGAGACCCAGTACTTC.

CDR3 region: CASGTRGAGGPEDEQFF. In DNA form, the CDR3 reads TGTGCCAGCGGCACTAGGGGCGCGGGAGGGCCGGAGGATGAGCAGTTCTTC. This rearrangement joins TRBV7-6 to TRBJ2-1; 9 nucleotides agree with TRBD2. Trimming removed 8 bases from V and 8 bases from J; junction bases left unmatched: 19. The CDR3 consists of 17 residues. Germline CDR1 and CDR2: SGHVS and FNYEAQ.

The chain combines TRBV21-1 with TRBJ2-1; TRBD2 is the table's D call, not checked against the DNA. TRBV21-1 is tagged as a pseudogene. This CDR3 spans 12 amino acids. CDR3 nucleotide sequence: TGTGCCAGCAACGAGTCCGGGCGGGAGGAGTTCTTC. It yields the protein CASNESGREEFF.

This clone was seen a handful of times. The CDR3: CASSSPLSNSGTEAFF. The CDR3 DNA follows: TGTGCCAGCAGCTCCCCTCTCTCCAATTCGGGAACTGAAGCTTTCTTT. V usage is TRBV7-8 and J usage is TRBJ1-1, with D unresolved. The CDR3 has 16 residues. V dropped 4 bases and J dropped 5 bases, with 20 bases sitting between them. Germline V CDR1 and CDR2: SGHVS, FQNEAQ.

The chain is built from TRBV27 and TRBJ2-7, with TRBD1 matching over 10 bases. V gave up 3 bases and J gave up 3 bases; unmatched junction bases: 11. This CDR3 region has 17 residues. The germline V gene encodes CDR1 MNHEY and CDR2 SMNVEV (reference sequence). CDR3 amino acids: CASSLGLRDRGDYEQYF. CDR3 nucleotides: TGTGCCAGCAGTTTGGGCCTCCGGGACAGGGGAGACTACGAGCAGTACTTC.

The chain uses TRBV7-8 and TRBJ2-3; a possible D gene is TRBD2 (5 bases). V lost 2 bases, J lost 5 bases, and 11 bases lay in between. The length of the CDR3 is 14 residues. Germline lookup yields CDR1 SGHVS and CDR2 FQNEAQ. The CDR3 region has the DNA TGTGCCAGCAGCTTACGGGGTTTGGGAGATACGCAGTATTTT. Translation gives CASSLRGLGDTQYF.

The chain uses TRBV7-8 and TRBJ2-7; 10 bases fit TRBD2. The trim removed 0 bases at V and 4 bases at J, leaving 9 bases unmatched. The CDR3 spans 17 residues. The germline CDR1 and CDR2 sequences are SGHVS and FQNEAQ. The CDR3 DNA is TGTGCCAGCAGCTTAGCTTGGGGGCTAGCGGGAGTATACGAGCAGTACTTC. Translating gives CASSLAWGLAGVYEQYF.

The V and J genes are TRBV10-3 and TRBJ2-1, with D perhaps matching TRBD2 (6 bases). CDR3 size: 14 residues. Germline CDR1 reads ENHRY; CDR2 reads SYGVKD. V dropped 5 bases and J dropped 5 bases, with 13 bases sitting between them. As DNA, the CDR3 is TGTGCCATCAGTTTAGCGGAGATAGACAATGAGCAGTTCTTC. Residues: CAISLAEIDNEQFF.